These 13 T cell receptor beta chains came from one sample sequenced in a study of patients and donors after allogeneic stem cell transplantation. TCRdb analysed the RT-PCR reads with MiXCR anew, one entry per CDR3 protein. The repertoire holds more than 850,000 distinct CDR3 sequences, with roughly 17% as singletons. Sequencing was performed on blood, either unsorted or a sorted T cell fraction (not recorded which). These receptors came from a human donor who was either an allogeneic HSCT recipient or a stem cell or donor lymphocyte infusion donor (not recorded which). It is not recorded whose cells these are; they may come from a transplant donor.

This clonotype was detected many times. The chain combines TRBV29-1 with TRBJ2-1, with D possibly matching TRBD1 (5 bases). CDR3 length: 11 amino acids. Trimming removed 6 bases at V and 4 bases at J, with 7 bases between. Germline V gives CDR1 SQVTM, CDR2 ANQGSEA. For the CDR3, the DNA is TGCAGCGTCCCAGGGTACAATGAGCAGTTCTTC. It codes for CSVPGYNEQFF.

This chain joins TRBV5-1 and TRBJ2-1; the match to TRBD2 covers 8 bases. From germline, CDR1 is SGHRS and CDR2 YFSETQ. The trim removed 5 bases at V and 8 bases at J, leaving 6 bases unmatched. The CDR3 covers 13 residues. CDR3 nucleotides: TGCGCCAGCAGGCCCAGCGGGAGACATGAGCAGTTCTTC. Its protein product is CASRPSGRHEQFF. Full variable domain (remainder filled in from reference TRBV5-1 and TRBJ2-1): KAGVTQTPRYLIKTRGQQVTLSCSPISGHRSVSWYQQTPGQGLQFLFEYFSETQRNKGNFPGRFSGRQFSNSRSEMNVSTLELGDSALYLCASRPSGRHEQFFGPGTRLTVL.

The chain joins TRBV6-5 to TRBJ2-2; D not certain. V was shortened by 0 bases and J by 0 bases, with 11 bases between the two germline ends. The CDR3 is 17 amino acids. Germline CDR1 reads MNHEY; CDR2 reads SVGAGI. DNA of the CDR3: TGTGCCAGCAGTTACTCGAGAGGTCACTCGAACACCGGGGAGCTGTTTTTT. Residues: CASSYSRGHSNTGELFF.

This clonotype was detected only a few times. The CDR3 DNA is TGTGCCTGGATACCGGGAAGGGGAGCTTTCTTT. This codes for CAWIPGRGAFF. V gene TRBV30 combines with J gene TRBJ1-1, with D maybe TRBD1 (5 bases). The germline V gene has CDR1 GTSNPN and CDR2 SVGIG (reference sequence). This CDR3 region has 11 residues. The V and J ends lost 4 bases and 10 bases respectively, with 13 bases between them.

J is TRBJ2-1 and V is TRBV24-1; D gene unclear. V lost 3 bases and J lost 8, with 19 bases in between. The CDR3 has 16 residues. Germline-derived CDR1 and CDR2 are KGHDR and SFDVKD. The chain's CDR3 is CATSDNDKRGVHEQFF. CDR3 coding DNA: TGTGCCACCAGTGATAATGACAAGCGTGGAGTTCATGAGCAGTTCTTC.

For the CDR3, the DNA is TGTGCCAGCAGACCACACAGGGGGGGGGACACCGGGGAGCTGTTTTTT. It codes for CASRPHRGGDTGELFF. The chain carries TRBV6-1 and TRBJ2-2; possibly TRBD1 for D (8 bases). This CDR3 has 16 amino acids. Germline CDR1 is MNHNS and CDR2 is SASEGT. Trimming removed 6 bases from V and 3 bases from J, with 17 bases in between.

The chain carries TRBV4-1 and TRBJ1-4; D uncertain. The V end lost 0 bases, the J end lost 7 bases, and 6 bases lay between the germline ends. The length of the CDR3 is 13 residues. Germline V gives CDR1 MGHRA, CDR2 YSYEKL. For the CDR3, the DNA is TGCGCCAGCAGCCAAGAGAGGGTTGAAAAACTGTTTTTT. Its translation: CASSQERVEKLFF.

V and J are TRBV5-1 and TRBJ2-7, with unresolved D. The germline V gene has CDR1 SGHRS and CDR2 YFSETQ. CDR3 size: 13 residues. The V end was cut by 2 bases, the J end by 2 bases, with 8 bases between. CDR3 amino acids: CASSFGFTYEQYF. Written as DNA, the CDR3 is TGCGCCAGCAGCTTCGGATTCACCTACGAGCAGTACTTC.

This chain uses TRBV20-1 with TRBJ1-1, with a tentative D call TRBD1 (5 bases). The germline CDR1 and CDR2 sequences are DFQATT and SNEGSKA (reference sequence). V lost 4 bases to trimming and J lost 2 bases, with 17 bases between them. The CDR3 totals 15 residues. The CDR3 spells CSATPYGRGNTEAFF. CDR3 in DNA: TGCAGTGCTACTCCCTACGGACGGGGCAACACTGAAGCTTTCTTT.

The genes are TRBV27 and TRBJ2-7; 9 bases agree with TRBD2. Trimming at V came to 8 bases and at J to 6 bases, leaving 8 bases not matched to a gene. Germline values: CDR1 MNHEY, CDR2 SMNVEV (reference sequence). The CDR3 loop spans 13 amino acids. The CDR3 is CASGGRAISEQYF. The CDR3 DNA is TGTGCCAGCGGCGGGAGGGCCATTTCCGAGCAGTACTTC.

This clonotype was detected only a few times. This sequence joins TRBV9 and TRBJ1-6; TRBD1 might be the D (6 bases). The V gene lost 3 bases and the J gene lost 7 bases, with 11 bases spanning the gap. The V gene's germline CDR1 is SGDLS and CDR2 YYNGEE. The CDR3 has 14 amino acids. The chain's CDR3 is CASSEGGRNSPLHF. CDR3 bases: TGTGCCAGCAGCGAGGGGGGGCGGAATTCACCCCTCCACTTT.

This clonotype was observed a few times. The V call is TRBV20-1, the J call TRBJ1-1; no clear D. The germline V gene has CDR1 DFQATT and CDR2 SNEGSKA (reference sequence). The CDR3 extends over 14 amino acids. V was pared by 4 bases and J by 4 bases, with 16 bases between. This CDR3 reads CSATLGQLGTEAFF. CDR3 bases: TGCAGTGCTACCTTGGGTCAGTTGGGCACTGAAGCTTTCTTT.

This clonotype was counted at least ten times. V usage is TRBV6-1 and J usage is TRBJ2-5; 7 nucleotides match TRBD2. The CDR3 contains 16 residues. Germline V gene sequence: CDR1 MNHNS, CDR2 SASEGT. Germline trimming cut 6 bases from V and 3 bases from J; bases unmatched to any gene: 13. CDR3 loop: CASSPQLDAGEETQYF. The CDR3, as DNA: TGTGCCAGCAGCCCTCAGCTGGATGCGGGGGAAGAGACCCAGTACTTC.